The following is a T cell receptor beta chain sequence with its context. V was cut by 0 bases and J by 9 bases, with 12 bases left in between. The length of the CDR3 is 14 residues. Germline CDR1 and CDR2: LGHNA and YNFKEQ. The sample originates from a study of cytomegalovirus exposure and HLA in healthy donors. PCR was performed using 60 Vbeta and 13 Jbeta primers. Generated by immunoSEQ multiplex PCR, the TCRdb table keeps only in-frame clones and is missing some. The table lists about 140,000 clones, 73% of them singletons, with roughly 1.3% in the top ten. The receptor was derived from a woman aged 40 to 50 in good health and CMV-seronegative. The genes are TRBV4-2 and TRBJ2-4; D may be TRBD2 (6 bases). The sample was PBMCs. CDR3 amino acids: CASSQDPEEGIQYF. The CDR3 DNA follows: TGTGCCAGCAGCCAAGATCCGGAGGAGGGCATTCAGTACTTC.